This T cell receptor beta chain derives from a study of persistence of HIV-infected CD4 T cells. Study-wide background: Median time on suppressive ART was over six years. Findings and caveats of the study: TCRbeta richness was lower in CMV- and Gag-responding cells than in anti-CD3/anti-CD28-responding cells. Rare CMV-responding cells carrying HIV-1 proviruses were not analyzed separately for TCR.

In the case of this clone: Its target is unknown.

The CDR3 spans 16 residues. V lost 2 bases and J lost 7; bases outside the gene matches: 9. CDR1 is MNHEY, CDR2 SVGAGI, per germline. The immunoSEQ assay was version 4, run in survey mode. Sequenced by immunoSEQ multiplex PCR; TCRdb stores in-frame clones only, minus some. The sample consists of approximately 39,000 clones, 82% of them appearing once. An overlapping HIV-1 Gag peptide pool stimulated these cells at 0.85 to 1 ug/peptide/mL. Memory cells lacking CD40L and CD69 with high CD45RO were sorted. CD8-depleted PBMCs were stimulated roughly 18 hours with anti-CD28/CD49d costimulation, CD40-blocking antibody and enfuvirtide.

The gene calls are TRBV6-5 and TRBJ2-1; 9 bases match TRBD2. Sequencing used cultured CD4+ T cells from PBMCs, obtained from a patient who received antiretroviral therapy. The receptor was derived from an adult with HIV. The donor label of this sample is uncertain. The CDR3 here is CASSYPAGGPGNEQFF. For the CDR3, the DNA is TGTGCCAGCAGTTACCCTGCGGGGGGGCCGGGGAATGAGCAGTTCTTC.